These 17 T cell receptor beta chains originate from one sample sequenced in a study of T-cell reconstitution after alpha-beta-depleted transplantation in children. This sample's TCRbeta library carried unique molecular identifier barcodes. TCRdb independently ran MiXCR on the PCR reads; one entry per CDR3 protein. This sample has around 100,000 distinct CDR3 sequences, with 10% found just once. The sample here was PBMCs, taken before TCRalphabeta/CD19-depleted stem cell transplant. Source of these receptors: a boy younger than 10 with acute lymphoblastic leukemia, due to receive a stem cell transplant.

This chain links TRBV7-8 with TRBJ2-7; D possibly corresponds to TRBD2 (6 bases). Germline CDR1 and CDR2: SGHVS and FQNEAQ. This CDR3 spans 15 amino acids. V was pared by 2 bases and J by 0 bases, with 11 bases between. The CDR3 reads CASSLIPGGSYEQYF. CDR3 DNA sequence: TGTGCCAGCAGCTTAATCCCCGGGGGCTCCTACGAGCAGTACTTC.

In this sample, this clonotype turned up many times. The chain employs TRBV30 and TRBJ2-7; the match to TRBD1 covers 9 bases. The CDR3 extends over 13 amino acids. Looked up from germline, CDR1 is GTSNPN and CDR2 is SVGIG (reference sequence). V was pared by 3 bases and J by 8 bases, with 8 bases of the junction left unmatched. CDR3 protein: CAWSPGTGTKQYF. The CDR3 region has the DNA TGTGCCTGGAGCCCCGGGACAGGGACCAAGCAGTACTTC. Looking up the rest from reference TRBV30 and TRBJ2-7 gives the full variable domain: SQTIHQWPATLVQPVGSPLSLECTVEGTSNPNLYWYRQAAGRGLQLLFYSVGIGQISSEVPQNLSASRPQDRQFILSSKKLLLSDSGFYLCAWSPGTGTKQYFGPGTRLTVT.

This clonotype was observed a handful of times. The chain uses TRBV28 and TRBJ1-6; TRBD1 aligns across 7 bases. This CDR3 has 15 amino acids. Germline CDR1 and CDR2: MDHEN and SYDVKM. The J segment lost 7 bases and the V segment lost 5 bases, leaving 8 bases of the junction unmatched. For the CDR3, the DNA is TGTGCCAGCAGTCCCACCGGACAGGCAAATTCACCCCTCCACTTT. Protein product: CASSPTGQANSPLHF.

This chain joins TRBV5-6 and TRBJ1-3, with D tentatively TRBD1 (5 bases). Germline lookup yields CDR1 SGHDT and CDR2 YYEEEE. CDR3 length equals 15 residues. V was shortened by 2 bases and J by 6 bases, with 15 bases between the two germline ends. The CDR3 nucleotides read TGTGCCAGCAGCTTCGGGCAGGGACGGTCAAACACCATATATTTT. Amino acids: CASSFGQGRSNTIYF.

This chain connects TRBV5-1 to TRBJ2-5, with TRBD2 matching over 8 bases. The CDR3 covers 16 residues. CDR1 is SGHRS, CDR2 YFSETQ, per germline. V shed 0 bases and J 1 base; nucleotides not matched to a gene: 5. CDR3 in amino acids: CASSLGSGSVQETQYF. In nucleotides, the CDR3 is TGCGCCAGCAGCTTGGGCAGCGGGAGTGTCCAAGAGACCCAGTACTTC.

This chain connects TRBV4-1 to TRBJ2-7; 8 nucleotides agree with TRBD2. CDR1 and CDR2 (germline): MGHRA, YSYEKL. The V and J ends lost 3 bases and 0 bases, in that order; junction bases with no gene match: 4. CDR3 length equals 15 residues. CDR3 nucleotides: TGCGCCAGCAGCCAGCGAGCGGGGGACTCCTACGAGCAGTACTTC. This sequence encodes CASSQRAGDSYEQYF.

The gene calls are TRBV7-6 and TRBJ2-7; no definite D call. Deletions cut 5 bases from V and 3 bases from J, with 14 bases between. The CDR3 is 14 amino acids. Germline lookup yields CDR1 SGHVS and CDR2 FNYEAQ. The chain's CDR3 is CASSRSGDLYEQYF. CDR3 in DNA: TGTGCCAGCAGCAGAAGTGGGGATCTCTACGAGCAGTACTTC.

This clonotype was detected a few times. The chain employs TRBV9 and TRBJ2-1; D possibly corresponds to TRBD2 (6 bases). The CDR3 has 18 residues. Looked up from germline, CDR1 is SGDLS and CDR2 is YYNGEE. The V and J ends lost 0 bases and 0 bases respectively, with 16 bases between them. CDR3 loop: CASSVATLAGSSYNEQFF. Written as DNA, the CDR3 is TGTGCCAGCAGCGTAGCTACCCTAGCCGGGAGCTCCTACAATGAGCAGTTCTTC.

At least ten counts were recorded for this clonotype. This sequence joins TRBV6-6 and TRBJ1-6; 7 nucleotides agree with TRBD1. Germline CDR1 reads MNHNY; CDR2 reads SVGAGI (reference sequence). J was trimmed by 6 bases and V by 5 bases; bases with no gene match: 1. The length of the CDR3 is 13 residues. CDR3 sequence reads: CASSRGRNSPLHF. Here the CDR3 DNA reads TGTGCCAGCAGTAGGGGGCGTAATTCACCCCTCCACTTT.

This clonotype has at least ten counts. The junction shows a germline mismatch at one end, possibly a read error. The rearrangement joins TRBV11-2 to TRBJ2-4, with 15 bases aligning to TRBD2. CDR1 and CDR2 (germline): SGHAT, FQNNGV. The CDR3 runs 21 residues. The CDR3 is CASSLEEVGLAGGQAKNIQYF. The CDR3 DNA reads TGTGCCAGCAGCCTAGAAGAAGTCGGACTAGCGGGAGGGCAGGCCAAAAACATTCAGTACTTC.

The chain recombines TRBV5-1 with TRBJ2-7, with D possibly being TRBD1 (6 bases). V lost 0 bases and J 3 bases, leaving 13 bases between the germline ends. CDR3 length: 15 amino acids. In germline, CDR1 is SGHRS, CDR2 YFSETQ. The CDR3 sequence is CASSLVAGVDYEQYF. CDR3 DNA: TGCGCCAGCAGCTTGGTGGCAGGGGTAGACTACGAGCAGTACTTC.

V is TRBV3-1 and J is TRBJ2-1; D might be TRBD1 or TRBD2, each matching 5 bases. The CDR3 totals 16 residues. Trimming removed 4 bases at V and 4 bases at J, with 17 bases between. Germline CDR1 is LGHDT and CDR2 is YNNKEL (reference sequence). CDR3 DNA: TGTGCCAGCAGCCTCGGGACCTCACATTTTTACAATGAGCAGTTCTTC. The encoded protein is CASSLGTSHFYNEQFF.

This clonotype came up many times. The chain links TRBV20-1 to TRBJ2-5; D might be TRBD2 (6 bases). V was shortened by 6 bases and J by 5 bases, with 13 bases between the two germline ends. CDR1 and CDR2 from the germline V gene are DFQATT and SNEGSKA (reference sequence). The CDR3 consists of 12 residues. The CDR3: CSAAGGYETQYF. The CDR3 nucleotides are TGCAGTGCGGCTGGGGGGTACGAGACCCAGTACTTC.

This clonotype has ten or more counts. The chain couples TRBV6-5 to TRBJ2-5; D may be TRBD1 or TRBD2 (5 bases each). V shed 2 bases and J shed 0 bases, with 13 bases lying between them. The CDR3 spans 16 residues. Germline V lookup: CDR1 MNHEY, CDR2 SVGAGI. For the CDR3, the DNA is TGTGCCAGCAGTTACGGGGGAGACGCCTACCAAGAGACCCAGTACTTC. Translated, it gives CASSYGGDAYQETQYF.

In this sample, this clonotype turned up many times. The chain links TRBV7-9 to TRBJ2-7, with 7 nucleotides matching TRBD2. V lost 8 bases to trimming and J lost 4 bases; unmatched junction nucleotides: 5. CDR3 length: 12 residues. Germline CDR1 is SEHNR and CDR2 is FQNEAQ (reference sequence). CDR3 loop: CASGREIYEQYF. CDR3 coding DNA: TGTGCCAGCGGGCGGGAGATATACGAGCAGTACTTC.

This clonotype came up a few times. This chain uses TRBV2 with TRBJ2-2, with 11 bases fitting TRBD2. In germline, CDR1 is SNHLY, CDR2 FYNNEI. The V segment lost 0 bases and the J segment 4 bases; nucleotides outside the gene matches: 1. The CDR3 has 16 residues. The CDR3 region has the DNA TGTGCCAGCAGTGAAGCGCTAGCGGGAGGCACCGGGGAGCTGTTTTTT. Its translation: CASSEALAGGTGELFF.

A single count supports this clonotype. CDR3 loop: CASSLDRLAVNEQFF. CDR3 coding DNA: TGTGCCAGCAGCTTAGATCGGCTAGCGGTCAATGAGCAGTTCTTC. The genes are TRBV11-2 and TRBJ2-1; TRBD2 matches 7 bases. The CDR3 consists of 15 residues. Germline V gene lookup returns CDR1 SGHAT and CDR2 FQNNGV. V lost 0 bases, J lost 6 bases, and 5 bases stayed unmatched.